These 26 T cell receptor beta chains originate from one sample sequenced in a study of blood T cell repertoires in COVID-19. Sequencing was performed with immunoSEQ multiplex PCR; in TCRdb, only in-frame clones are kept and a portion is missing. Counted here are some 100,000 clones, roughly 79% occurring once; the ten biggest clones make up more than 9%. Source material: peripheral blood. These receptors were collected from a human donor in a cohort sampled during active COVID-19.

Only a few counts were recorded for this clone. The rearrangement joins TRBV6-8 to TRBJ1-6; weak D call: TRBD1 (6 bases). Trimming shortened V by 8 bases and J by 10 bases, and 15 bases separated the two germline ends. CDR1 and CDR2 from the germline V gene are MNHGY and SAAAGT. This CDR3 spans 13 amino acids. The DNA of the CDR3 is TGTGCCAGCCGCACAGGGCCTCGGTCACCCCTCCACTTT. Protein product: CASRTGPRSPLHF.

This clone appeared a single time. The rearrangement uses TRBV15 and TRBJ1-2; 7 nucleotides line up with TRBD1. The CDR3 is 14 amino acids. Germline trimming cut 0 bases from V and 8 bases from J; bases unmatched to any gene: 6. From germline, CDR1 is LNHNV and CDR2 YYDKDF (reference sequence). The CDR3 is CATSRDQGDGGYTF. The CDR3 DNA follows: TGTGCCACCAGCAGAGATCAGGGGGACGGAGGCTACACCTTC.

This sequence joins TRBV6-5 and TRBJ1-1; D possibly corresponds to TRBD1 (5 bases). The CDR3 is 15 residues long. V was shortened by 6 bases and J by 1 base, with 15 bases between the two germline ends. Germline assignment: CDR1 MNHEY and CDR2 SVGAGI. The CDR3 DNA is TGTGCCAGCAGCGGCTTGCGGGGACGGAACACTGAAGCTTTCTTT. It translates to CASSGLRGRNTEAFF.

DNA for the CDR3: TGTGCCAGCAGTTGGCAGGGCCTCACCTACGAGCAGTACTTC. Protein product: CASSWQGLTYEQYF. The chain has TRBV6-6 and TRBJ2-7; D may be TRBD1 (5 bases). This CDR3 region has 14 residues. The V gene's germline CDR1 is MNHNY and CDR2 SVGAGI (reference sequence). Trimming removed 4 bases from V and 2 bases from J, with 12 bases in between.

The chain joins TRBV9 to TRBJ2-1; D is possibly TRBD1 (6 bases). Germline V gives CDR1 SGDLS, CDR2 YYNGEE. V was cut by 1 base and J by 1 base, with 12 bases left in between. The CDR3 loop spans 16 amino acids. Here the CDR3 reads CASSVRAGASYNEQFF. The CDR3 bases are TGTGCCAGCAGCGTAAGGGCAGGGGCGTCCTACAATGAGCAGTTCTTC. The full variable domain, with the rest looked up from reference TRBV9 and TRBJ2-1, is DSGVTQTPKHLITATGQRVTLRCSPRSGDLSVYWYQQSLDQGLQFLIQYYNGEERAKGNILERFSAQQFPDLHSELNLSSLELGDSALYFCASSVRAGASYNEQFFGPGTRLTVL.

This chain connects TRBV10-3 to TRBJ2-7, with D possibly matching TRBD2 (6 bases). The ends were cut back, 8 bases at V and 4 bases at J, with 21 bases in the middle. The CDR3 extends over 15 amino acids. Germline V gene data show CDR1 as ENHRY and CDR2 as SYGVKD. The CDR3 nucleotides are TGTGCCATCGGGACTTTAGCGGAGGCGGTTTACGAGCAGTACTTC. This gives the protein CAIGTLAEAVYEQYF.

In DNA form, the CDR3 reads TGCGCCAGCAGCTTGGTCTCTACGGGGACTGAAGCTTTCTTT. Translating gives CASSLVSTGTEAFF. This chain joins TRBV5-1 and TRBJ1-1; D is undetermined. Germline-derived CDR1 and CDR2 are SGHRS and YFSETQ. Trimming removed 0 bases at V and 5 bases at J, with 11 bases between. This CDR3 has 14 amino acids.

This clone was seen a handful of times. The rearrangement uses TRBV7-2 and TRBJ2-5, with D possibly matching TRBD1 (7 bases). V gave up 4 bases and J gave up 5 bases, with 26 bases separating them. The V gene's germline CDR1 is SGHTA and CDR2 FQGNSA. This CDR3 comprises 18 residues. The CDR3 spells CASSSVLRQGGLWETQYF. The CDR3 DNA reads TGTGCCAGCAGCTCCGTCCTGAGGCAGGGGGGATTGTGGGAGACCCAGTACTTC.

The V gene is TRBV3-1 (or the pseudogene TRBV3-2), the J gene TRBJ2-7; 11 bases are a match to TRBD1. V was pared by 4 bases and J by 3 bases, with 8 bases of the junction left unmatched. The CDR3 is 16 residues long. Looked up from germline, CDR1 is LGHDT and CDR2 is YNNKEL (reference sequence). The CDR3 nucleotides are TGTGCCAGCAGCCTCCTCACCGGGACAGGGGGCTACGAGCAGTACTTC. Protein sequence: CASSLLTGTGGYEQYF.

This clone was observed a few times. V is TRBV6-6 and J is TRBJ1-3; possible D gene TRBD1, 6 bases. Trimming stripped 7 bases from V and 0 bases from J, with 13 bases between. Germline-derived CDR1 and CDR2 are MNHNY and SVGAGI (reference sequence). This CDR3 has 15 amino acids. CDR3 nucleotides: TGTGCCAGCACCCAACAGGGAAGCTCTGGAAACACCATATATTTT. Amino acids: CASTQQGSSGNTIYF.

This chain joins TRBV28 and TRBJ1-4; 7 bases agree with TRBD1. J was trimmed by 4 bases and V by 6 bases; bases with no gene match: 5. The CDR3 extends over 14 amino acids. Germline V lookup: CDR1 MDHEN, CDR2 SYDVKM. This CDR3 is CASRPGQFNEKLFF. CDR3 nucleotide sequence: TGTGCCAGCAGGCCGGGACAGTTTAATGAAAAACTGTTTTTT.

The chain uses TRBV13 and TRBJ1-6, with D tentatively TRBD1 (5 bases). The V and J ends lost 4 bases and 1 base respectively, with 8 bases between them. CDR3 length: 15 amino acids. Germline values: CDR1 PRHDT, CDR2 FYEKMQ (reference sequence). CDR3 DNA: TGTGCCAGCAGCTGGAGGGGATCCTATAATTCACCCCTCCACTTT. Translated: CASSWRGSYNSPLHF.

The CDR3 loop is CASSLTPGGGYEQYF. The CDR3 DNA sequence: TGTGCCAGCAGCTTAACACCGGGGGGGGGCTACGAGCAGTACTTC. This chain uses TRBV7-2 with TRBJ2-7; 8 bases map to TRBD2. Germline lookup yields CDR1 SGHTA and CDR2 FQGNSA. The ends lost 2 bases at V and 3 bases at J; junction bases unmatched: 6. The CDR3 spans 15 residues.

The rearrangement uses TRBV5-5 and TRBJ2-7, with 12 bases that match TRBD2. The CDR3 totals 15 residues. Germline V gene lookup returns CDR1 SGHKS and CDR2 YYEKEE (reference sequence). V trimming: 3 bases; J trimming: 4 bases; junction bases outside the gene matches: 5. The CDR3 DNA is TGTGCCAGCAGCTCGCTAGCGGGAGGGAAATACGAGCAGTACTTC. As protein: CASSSLAGGKYEQYF.

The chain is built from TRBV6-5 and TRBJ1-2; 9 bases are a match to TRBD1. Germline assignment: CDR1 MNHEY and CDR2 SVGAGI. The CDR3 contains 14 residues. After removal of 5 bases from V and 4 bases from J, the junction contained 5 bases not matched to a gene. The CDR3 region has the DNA TGTGCCAGCAGTCCCGGGACAGGGATCTATGGCTACACCTTC. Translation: CASSPGTGIYGYTF.

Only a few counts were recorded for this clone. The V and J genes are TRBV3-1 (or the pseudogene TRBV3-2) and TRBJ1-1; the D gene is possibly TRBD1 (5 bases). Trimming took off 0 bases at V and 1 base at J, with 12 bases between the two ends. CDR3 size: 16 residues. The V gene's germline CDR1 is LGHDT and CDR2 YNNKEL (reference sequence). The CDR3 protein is CASSQEGGLGNTEAFF. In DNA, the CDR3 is TGTGCCAGCAGCCAAGAGGGGGGATTGGGGAACACTGAAGCTTTCTTT.

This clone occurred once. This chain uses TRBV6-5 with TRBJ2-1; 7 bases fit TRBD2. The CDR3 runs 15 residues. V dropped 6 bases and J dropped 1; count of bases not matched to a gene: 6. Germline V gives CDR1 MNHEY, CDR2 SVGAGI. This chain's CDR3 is CASSISGTSYNEQFF. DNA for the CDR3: TGTGCCAGCAGCATAAGCGGGACTTCCTACAATGAGCAGTTCTTC.

CDR3 coding DNA: TGTGCCAGCAGCATTCTAGCGGACATTTACGAGCAGTACTTC. This encodes CASSILADIYEQYF. This chain joins TRBV28 and TRBJ2-7, with 7 bases fitting TRBD2. Germline V gene data show CDR1 as MDHEN and CDR2 as SYDVKM. Losses at the gene ends were 6 bases for V and 4 bases for J; bases not matched to a gene: 9. CDR3 length: 14 residues.

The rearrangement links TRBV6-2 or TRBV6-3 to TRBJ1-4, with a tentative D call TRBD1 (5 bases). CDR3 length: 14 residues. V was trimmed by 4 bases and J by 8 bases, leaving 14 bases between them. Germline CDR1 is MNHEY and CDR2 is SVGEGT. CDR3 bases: TGTGCCAGCAGTTCCCAGGGAGCGGGCGAAAAACTGTTTTTT. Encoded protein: CASSSQGAGEKLFF.

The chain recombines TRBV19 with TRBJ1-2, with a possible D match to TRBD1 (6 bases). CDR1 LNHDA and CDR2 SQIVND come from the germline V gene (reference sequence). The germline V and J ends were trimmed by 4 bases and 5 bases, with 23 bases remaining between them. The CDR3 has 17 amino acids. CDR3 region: CASSRDRLVQRGYGYTF. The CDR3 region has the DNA TGTGCCAGTAGTAGAGACAGGCTCGTTCAAAGGGGTTATGGCTACACCTTC.

The chain's CDR3 is CASSSRRQPLSGNTIYF. The CDR3 coding sequence is TGTGCCAGCAGCTCTCGTCGACAGCCCCTCTCTGGAAACACCATATATTTT. The chain joins TRBV11-2 to TRBJ1-3, with TRBD1 as a possible D gene (5 bases). Trimming shortened V by 4 bases and J by 0 bases, and 16 bases separated the two germline ends. The CDR3 runs 17 residues. The germline V gene encodes CDR1 SGHAT and CDR2 FQNNGV.

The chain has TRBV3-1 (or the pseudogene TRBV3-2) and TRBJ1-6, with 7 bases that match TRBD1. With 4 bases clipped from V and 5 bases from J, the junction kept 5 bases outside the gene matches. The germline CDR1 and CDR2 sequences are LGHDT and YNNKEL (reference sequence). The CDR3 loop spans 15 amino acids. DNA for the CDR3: TGTGCCAGCAGCCCTCGACAGGGAAATAATTCACCCCTCCACTTT. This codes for CASSPRQGNNSPLHF.

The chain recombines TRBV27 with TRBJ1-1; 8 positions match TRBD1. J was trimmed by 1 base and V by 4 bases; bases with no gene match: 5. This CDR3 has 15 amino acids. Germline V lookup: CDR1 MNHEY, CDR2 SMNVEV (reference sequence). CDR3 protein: CASSSLGTGNTEAFF. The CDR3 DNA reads TGTGCCAGCAGTTCACTTGGGACAGGGAACACTGAAGCTTTCTTT.

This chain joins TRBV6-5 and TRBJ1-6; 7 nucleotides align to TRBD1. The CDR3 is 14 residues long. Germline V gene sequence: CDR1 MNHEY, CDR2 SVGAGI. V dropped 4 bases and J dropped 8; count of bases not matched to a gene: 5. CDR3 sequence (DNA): TGTGCCAGCAGTTTGACAGGGTGGGATTCACCCCTCCACTTT. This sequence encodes CASSLTGWDSPLHF.

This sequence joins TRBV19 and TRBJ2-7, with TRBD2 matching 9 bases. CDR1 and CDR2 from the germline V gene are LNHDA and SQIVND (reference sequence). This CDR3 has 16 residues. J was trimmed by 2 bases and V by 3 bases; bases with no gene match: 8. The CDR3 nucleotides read TGTGCCAGTAGTATTAGTAGCGGGAGTCCGCCCTACGAGCAGTACTTC. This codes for CASSISSGSPPYEQYF.

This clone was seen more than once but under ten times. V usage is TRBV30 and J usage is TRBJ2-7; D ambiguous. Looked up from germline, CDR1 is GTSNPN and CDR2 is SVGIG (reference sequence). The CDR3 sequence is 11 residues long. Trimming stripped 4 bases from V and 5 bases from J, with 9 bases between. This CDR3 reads CAWTGGDEQYF. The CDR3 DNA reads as TGTGCCTGGACTGGCGGCGACGAGCAGTACTTC.